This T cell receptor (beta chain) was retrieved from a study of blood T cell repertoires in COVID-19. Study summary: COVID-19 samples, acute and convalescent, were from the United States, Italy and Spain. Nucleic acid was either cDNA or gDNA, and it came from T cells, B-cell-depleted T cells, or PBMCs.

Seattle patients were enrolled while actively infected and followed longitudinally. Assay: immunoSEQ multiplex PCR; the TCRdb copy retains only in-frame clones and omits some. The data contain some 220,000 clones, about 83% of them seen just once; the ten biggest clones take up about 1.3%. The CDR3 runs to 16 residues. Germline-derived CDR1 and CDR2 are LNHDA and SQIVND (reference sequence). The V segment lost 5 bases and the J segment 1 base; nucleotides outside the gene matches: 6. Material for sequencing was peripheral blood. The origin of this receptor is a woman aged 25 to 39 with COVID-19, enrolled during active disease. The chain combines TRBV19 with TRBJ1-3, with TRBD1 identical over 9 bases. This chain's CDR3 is CASSPGTGRSGNTIYF. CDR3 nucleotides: TGTGCCAGTAGTCCTGGGACAGGGCGATCTGGAAACACCATATATTTT.